This TCR beta chain was sequenced in a study of blood T cell repertoires in COVID-19. Per the original methods: Reference gene primer amplification yielded estimated nucleated cell counts. TCRdb's table, derived via immunoSEQ multiplex PCR, lists solely in-frame clones and lacks some. The V and J calls and clone size are taken from that table; D and trimming were inferred from the DNA. The sample contains about 250,000 clones, almost 85% of which appear only once. The V end lost 4 bases, the J end lost 1 base, and 11 bases lay between the germline ends. Germline assignment: CDR1 SGHDT and CDR2 YYEEEE. CDR3 length: 14 residues.

The sample comprised PBMCs or T cells enriched from blood (not recorded which). This sequence was found in a woman aged 45-65 years with acute COVID-19. The chain couples TRBV5-6 to TRBJ1-2; tentative D call: TRBD1 (6 bases). The CDR3 reads CASSQPDSNYGYTF. The CDR3 nucleotides are TGTGCCAGCAGCCAACCGGACAGTAACTATGGCTACACCTTC.